The text below deals with one T cell receptor (beta chain). Only in-frame clones appear in the TCRdb table, and some are missing; sequencing was by immunoSEQ multiplex PCR. This table holds about 670,000 clones, 75% to 90% found once. The data derive from a study of blood T cell repertoires in COVID-19. CDR1 is LNHNV and CDR2 is YYDKDF in the germline V gene (reference sequence). The J segment lost 5 bases and the V segment lost 5 bases, leaving 8 bases of the junction unmatched. The CDR3 length is 14 residues. The chain is built from TRBV15 and TRBJ2-5; 7 bases fit TRBD2. Sample: peripheral blood. This sequence was found in a woman younger than 35 with acute or convalescent COVID-19. CDR3 in amino acids: CATSGGLEGETQYF. The CDR3, as DNA: TGTGCCACCAGCGGAGGACTAGAGGGGGAGACCCAGTACTTC.